The 17 T cell receptor beta chains below were found in one sample sequenced in a study of shared clonotypes between healthy human individuals. Clones were sequenced by immunoSEQ multiplex PCR, and TCRdb holds only the in-frame ones, with some missing. The sample lists a few million clones; under 97% were seen once. The sequencing input was naive CD4+ T cells sorted from blood. Documented subset: CD45RA+ positively selected. The receptors originated from a man between 18 and 35 years old in good health.

The CDR3 region is CASSQDGDRGTEAFF. DNA for the CDR3: TGCGCCAGCAGCCAAGATGGGGACCGGGGCACTGAAGCTTTCTTT. This rearrangement joins TRBV4-3 to TRBJ1-1; a possible D gene is TRBD1 (5 bases). Trimming cost V 0 bases and J 4 bases, with 12 bases left between them. The CDR3 runs 15 residues. Germline-derived CDR1 and CDR2 are LGHNA and YSLEER.

The rearrangement joins TRBV6-5 to TRBJ2-7; 7 bases align to TRBD2. CDR1 MNHEY and CDR2 SVGAGI come from the germline V gene. After removal of 4 bases from V and 2 bases from J, the junction contained 11 bases not matched to a gene. There are 16 residues in the CDR3. CDR3 sequence reads: CASSLTGEGGAYEQYF. In DNA, the CDR3 is TGTGCCAGCAGTTTGACCGGGGAGGGAGGGGCCTACGAGCAGTACTTC.

This CDR3 is CASSLGTGIQPQHF. The CDR3 coding sequence is TGTGCCAGCAGTCTCGGGACAGGGATCCAGCCCCAGCATTTT. The J gene is TRBJ1-5, the V gene TRBV27, with 9 bases aligning to TRBD1. The CDR3 consists of 14 residues. Germline lookup yields CDR1 MNHEY and CDR2 SMNVEV (reference sequence). Trimming took 5 bases from V and 7 from J; bases not matched to a gene: 6.

The CDR3 region has the DNA TGTGCCAGCACCTGGGCCCTCGCGGGGGGGTCACCCCTCCACTTT. Translating it yields CASTWALAGGSPLHF. The chain employs TRBV6-5 and TRBJ1-6, with D perhaps TRBD1 (5 bases). Germline V gene lookup returns CDR1 MNHEY and CDR2 SVGAGI. There are 15 residues in the CDR3. V lost 7 bases and J lost 10, with 20 bases in between.

The V gene is TRBV4-1, the J gene TRBJ2-6; the D gene is possibly TRBD2 (6 bases). The germline CDR1 and CDR2 sequences are MGHRA and YSYEKL. The CDR3 runs 18 residues. V dropped 2 bases and J dropped 0 bases, with 14 bases sitting between them. CDR3: CASSQRLEGVSGANVLTF. The CDR3 DNA follows: TGCGCCAGCAGCCAACGCCTGGAGGGCGTCTCTGGGGCCAACGTCCTGACTTTC.

This clone showed up just a few times. This CDR3 is also generated by other DNA sequences in the sample. The V and J genes are TRBV5-1 and TRBJ1-6; D remains ambiguous. The germline gives CDR1 SGHRS, CDR2 YFSETQ. The CDR3 is 13 residues long. Trimming took 0 bases from V and 10 from J, leaving 8 bases between them. The CDR3 region has the DNA TGCGCCAGCAGCTTGGAAGCAAACTCACCCCTCCACTTT. It encodes CASSLEANSPLHF.

The chain is built from TRBV10-1 and TRBJ1-6, with D hard to call. CDR3 length: 15 amino acids. Germline lookup yields CDR1 WNHNN and CDR2 SYGVQD (reference sequence). V dropped 5 bases and J dropped 0 bases, with 8 bases sitting between them. The CDR3 reads CASSSGSSYNSPLHF. CDR3 DNA: TGCGCCAGCAGTTCGGGGAGCTCCTATAATTCACCCCTCCACTTT.

Details on this clone: Other DNA sequences from this sample encode an identical CDR3 as well. This rearrangement joins TRBV7-9 to TRBJ2-3; either TRBD1 or TRBD2 may supply D (5 bases each). Per the germline V gene, CDR1 is SEHNR and CDR2 is FQNEAQ (reference sequence). Trimming removed 5 bases at V and 0 bases at J, with 6 bases between. The CDR3 is 13 residues long. CDR3 sequence reads: CASSRDSTDTQYF. CDR3 bases: TGTGCCAGCAGCCGGGACAGCACAGATACGCAGTATTTT.

This chain links TRBV7-9 with TRBJ2-3, with no clear D. The CDR3 loop spans 15 amino acids. The V and J ends lost 3 bases and 2 bases respectively, with 12 bases between them. CDR1 SEHNR and CDR2 FQNEAQ come from the germline V gene (reference sequence). The CDR3 DNA follows: TGTGCCAGCAGCTTTCGCGAGCTCCTCACAGATACGCAGTATTTT. This translates into CASSFRELLTDTQYF.

The DNA for the CDR3 is TGTGCCAGCAGCTTAATCTCTTCGGAAGCTTTCTTT. Protein: CASSLISSEAFF. The chain employs TRBV7-9 and TRBJ1-1; D remains unclear. The CDR3 consists of 12 residues. Trimming cost V 2 bases and J 8 bases, with 9 bases left between them. The germline CDR1 and CDR2 sequences are SEHNR and FQNEAQ (reference sequence).

CDR3 sequence reads: CASSLPSQGANEKLFF. The DNA for the CDR3 is TGTGCCAGCAGCTTGCCAAGTCAGGGTGCCAATGAAAAACTGTTTTTT. The chain is built from TRBV5-4 and TRBJ1-4, with D maybe TRBD1 (5 bases). V lost 1 base, J lost 5 bases, and 15 bases lay in between. The CDR3 extends over 16 amino acids. Germline V gene data show CDR1 as SGHNT and CDR2 as YYREEE (reference sequence). Using reference TRBV5-4 and TRBJ1-4 for the parts outside the CDR3, the full variable domain is ETGVTQSPTHLIKTRGQQVTLRCSSQSGHNTVSWYQQALGQGPQFIFQYYREEENGRGNFPPRFSGLQFPNYSSELNVNALELDDSALYLCASSLPSQGANEKLFFGSGTQLSVL.

The V and J genes are TRBV11-3 and TRBJ2-2, with TRBD2 matching over 9 bases. With V trimmed by 1 base and J by 6 bases, 6 bases remained unmatched. CDR1 is SGHNT and CDR2 is YENEEA in the germline V gene. This CDR3 spans 16 amino acids. CDR3 region: CASSLAAGGPAGELFF. The CDR3 DNA reads as TGTGCCAGCAGCTTAGCGGCGGGAGGGCCGGCCGGGGAGCTGTTTTTT.

The rearrangement uses TRBV20-1 and TRBJ1-5; D is unresolved. Germline assignment: CDR1 DFQATT and CDR2 SNEGSKA (reference sequence). V lost 1 base, J lost 11 bases, and 9 bases lay in between. The CDR3 covers 11 residues. The CDR3: CSARVRGTQHF. Here the CDR3 DNA reads TGCAGTGCTAGAGTTCGCGGAACCCAGCATTTT.

The genes are TRBV6-4 and TRBJ2-1; 10 nucleotides line up with TRBD2. CDR3 length: 13 residues. Trimming cost V 2 bases and J 10 bases; bases outside gene matches: 2. CDR1 is MRHNA and CDR2 is SNTAGT in the germline V gene. The CDR3 nucleotides are TGTGCCAGCAGTGACGAACTAGCGGGAGAGCAGTTCTTC. Encoded protein: CASSDELAGEQFF.

V is TRBV2 and J is TRBJ1-2; no definite D call. There are 14 residues in the CDR3. Germline values: CDR1 SNHLY, CDR2 FYNNEI. Trimming stripped 6 bases from V and 4 bases from J, with 15 bases between. CDR3 region: CASSDSTTIYGYTF. The CDR3 DNA is TGTGCCAGCAGCGACTCAACCACTATCTATGGCTACACCTTC.

This clone occurred once. This chain uses TRBV7-2 with TRBJ1-6; no clear D. Germline assignment: CDR1 SGHTA and CDR2 FQGNSA. The V gene lost 5 bases and the J gene lost 5 bases, with 13 bases spanning the gap. This CDR3 is 15 amino acids long. CDR3 amino acids: CASSPRKANNSPLHF. The CDR3 coding sequence is TGTGCCAGCAGCCCACGAAAAGCGAATAATTCACCCCTCCACTTT.

This sequence joins TRBV6-1 and TRBJ1-5; D is perhaps TRBD1 (5 bases). With 8 bases removed from V and 7 bases from J, the gap between germline ends came to 18 bases. The germline V gene encodes CDR1 MNHNS and CDR2 SASEGT. CDR3 size: 14 residues. CDR3 DNA sequence: TGTGCCAGCGGTCACAAGGAGGACAAGCAGCCCCAGCATTTT. This gives the protein CASGHKEDKQPQHF.